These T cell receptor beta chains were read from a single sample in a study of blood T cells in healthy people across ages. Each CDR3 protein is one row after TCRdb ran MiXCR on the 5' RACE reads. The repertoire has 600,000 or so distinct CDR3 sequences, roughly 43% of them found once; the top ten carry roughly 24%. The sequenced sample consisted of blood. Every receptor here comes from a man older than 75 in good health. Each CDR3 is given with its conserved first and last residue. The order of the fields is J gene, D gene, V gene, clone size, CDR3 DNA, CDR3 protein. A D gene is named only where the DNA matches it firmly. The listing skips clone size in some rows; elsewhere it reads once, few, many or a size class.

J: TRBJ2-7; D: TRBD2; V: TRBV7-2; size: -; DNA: TGTGCCAGCAGCTTAATCGGACTAGCGGGAGGCTACGAGCAGTACTTC; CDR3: CASSLIGLAGGYEQYF
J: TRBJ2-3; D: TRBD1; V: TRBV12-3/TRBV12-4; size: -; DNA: TGTGCCAGCAGCCGGGACAGGGGAGCATCGGGCGCAGATACGCAGTATTTT; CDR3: CASSRDRGASGADTQYF
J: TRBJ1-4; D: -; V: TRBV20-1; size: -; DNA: TGCAGTGCTAGAGATCTTGGGGGCCTAGCTGAAGAACTGTTTTTT; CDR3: CSARDLGGLAEELFF
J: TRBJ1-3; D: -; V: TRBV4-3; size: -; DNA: TGCGCCAGCAGCCAGAACAGCAGGGAGCTCAGGAACACCATATATTTT; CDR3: CASSQNSRELRNTIYF
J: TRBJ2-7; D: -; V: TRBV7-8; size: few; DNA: TGTGCCAGCAGCTTAGTTGAGGGGGGCGGCGAGCAGTACTTC; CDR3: CASSLVEGGGEQYF
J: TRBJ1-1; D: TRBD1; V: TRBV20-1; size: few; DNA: TGCAGTGCTAGAGGGGTGGACAGGAGAGATGAAGCTTTCTTT; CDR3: CSARGVDRRDEAFF
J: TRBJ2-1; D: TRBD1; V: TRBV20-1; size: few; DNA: TGCAGTGCTCCCACAGGGGGCGGCTACAATGAGCAGTTCTTC; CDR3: CSAPTGGGYNEQFF
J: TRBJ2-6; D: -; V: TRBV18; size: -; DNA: TGTGCCAGCTCACCACTAATATCCGGGGCCAACGTCCTGACTTTC; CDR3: CASSPLISGANVLTF
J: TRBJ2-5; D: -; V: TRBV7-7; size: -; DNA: TGTGCTAGCAGCGTCGCACTCCAGGAGACCCAGTACTTC; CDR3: CASSVALQETQYF
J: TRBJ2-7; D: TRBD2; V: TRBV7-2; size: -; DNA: TGTGCCAGCAGCTCCGGGACTAGCGGGATCTACGAGCAGTACTTC; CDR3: CASSSGTSGIYEQYF
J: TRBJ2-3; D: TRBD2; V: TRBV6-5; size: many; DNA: TGTGCCAGCAGCGCGGCCCGGCGGGAGAAAGATACGCAGTATTTT; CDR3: CASSAARREKDTQYF
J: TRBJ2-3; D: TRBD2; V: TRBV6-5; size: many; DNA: TGTGCCAGCAGGCTAGCGGGGGACTTGGATACGCAGTATTTT; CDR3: CASRLAGDLDTQYF
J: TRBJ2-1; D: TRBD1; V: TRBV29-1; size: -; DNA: TGCAGCGTTGCCAGGACAGGGGTCTACAATGAGCAGTTCTTC; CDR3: CSVARTGVYNEQFF
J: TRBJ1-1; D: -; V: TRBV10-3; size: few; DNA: TGTGCCATCAGTGACTCTGGGAGGCGGACTGAAGCTTTCTTT; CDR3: CAISDSGRRTEAFF
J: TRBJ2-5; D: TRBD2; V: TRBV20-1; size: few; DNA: TGCAGTGCCCCGGGGCGACTAGCGACAGAGACCCAGTACTTC; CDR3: CSAPGRLATETQYF
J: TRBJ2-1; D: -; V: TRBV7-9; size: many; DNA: TGTGCCAGCAGCTTGGGGGGCCTCTACAATGAGCAGTTCTTC; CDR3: CASSLGGLYNEQFF
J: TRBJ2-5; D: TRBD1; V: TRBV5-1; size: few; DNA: TGCGCCAGCAGCTCTGGACAGGGGGCGAACCAAGAGACCCAGTACTTC; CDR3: CASSSGQGANQETQYF
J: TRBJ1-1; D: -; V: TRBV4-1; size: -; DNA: TGCGCCAGCAGCCATGCGGGGGTCATCACTGAAGCTTTCTTT; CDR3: CASSHAGVITEAFF
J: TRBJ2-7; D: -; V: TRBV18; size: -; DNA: TGTGCCAGCTCACCACCGCTGGGACAAACCTACGAGCAGTACTTC; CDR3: CASSPPLGQTYEQYF
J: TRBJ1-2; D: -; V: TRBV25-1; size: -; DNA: TGTGCCAGCAGTGATATGGGGGACTATGGCTACACCTTC; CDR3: CASSDMGDYGYTF
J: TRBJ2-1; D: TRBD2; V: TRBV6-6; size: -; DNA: TGTGCCAGCAGTTACGCGACTAGCGGGGGGTATGAGCAGTTCTTC; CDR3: CASSYATSGGYEQFF
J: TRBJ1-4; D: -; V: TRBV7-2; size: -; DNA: TGTGCCAGCAGCTGGGATATTGGTGAAAAACTGTTTTTT; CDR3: CASSWDIGEKLFF
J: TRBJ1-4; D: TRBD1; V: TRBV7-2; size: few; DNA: TGTGCCAGCAGCCTGGACAGGGCCAATGAAAAACTGTTTTTT; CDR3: CASSLDRANEKLFF
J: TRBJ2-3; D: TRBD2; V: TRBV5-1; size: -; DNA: TGCGCCAGCAGCTGGACCGGGACTAGTTACACAGATACGCAGTATTTT; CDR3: CASSWTGTSYTDTQYF
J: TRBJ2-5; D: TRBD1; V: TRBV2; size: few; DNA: TGTGCCAGCGAAGGACAGGGTCAAGAGACCCAGTACTTC; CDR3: CASEGQGQETQYF
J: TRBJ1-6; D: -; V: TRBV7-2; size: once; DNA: TGTGCCAGCAGCTTACGACACGACAATTCACCCCTCCACTTT; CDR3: CASSLRHDNSPLHF
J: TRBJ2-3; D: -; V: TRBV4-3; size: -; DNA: TGCGCCAGCAGCCAAGAGATCGGAGGGGCACAGGATACGCAGTATTTT; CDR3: CASSQEIGGAQDTQYF
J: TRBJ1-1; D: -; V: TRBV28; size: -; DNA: TGTGCCAGCAGGGGATTGAACACTGAAGCTTTCTTT; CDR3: CASRGLNTEAFF
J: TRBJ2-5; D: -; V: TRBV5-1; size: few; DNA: TGCGCCAGCAGCCCGTCGGACAAGGAGACCCAGTACTTC; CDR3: CASSPSDKETQYF
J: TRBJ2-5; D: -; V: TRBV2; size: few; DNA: TGTGCCAGCATCTGGCGGGGTTCCCAAGAGACCCAGTACTTC; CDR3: CASIWRGSQETQYF
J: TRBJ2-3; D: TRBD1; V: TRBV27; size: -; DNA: TGTGCCAGCAGTGCCGGGACAGGGCTCTCCGATACGCAGTATTTT; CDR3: CASSAGTGLSDTQYF
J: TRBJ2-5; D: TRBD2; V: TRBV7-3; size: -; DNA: TGTGCCAGCAGCTTAAAGGGCGGGGGGGCCTATAATGAGCAGTACTTC; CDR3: CASSLKGGGAYNEQYF
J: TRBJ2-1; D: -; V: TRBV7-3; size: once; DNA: TGTGCCAGCAGCCTAGCAAGCGAGAACCCCAACAATGAGCAGTTCTTC; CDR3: CASSLASENPNNEQFF
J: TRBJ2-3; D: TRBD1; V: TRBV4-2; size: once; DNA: TGTGCCAGCAGCCAAGATAGTGGGGGACAGGGTGGACTAACCCGGCAGTATTTT; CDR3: CASSQDSGGQGGLTRQYF
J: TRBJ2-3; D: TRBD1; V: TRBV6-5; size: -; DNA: TGTGCCAGCAGTTACTCGTTTGACAGGGGGACAGATACGCAGTATTTT; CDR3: CASSYSFDRGTDTQYF
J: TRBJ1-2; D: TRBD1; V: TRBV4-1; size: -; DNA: TGCGCCGGCAGCCAAGATGGGGACAGGGTCCAGAACTATGGCTACACCTTC; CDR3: CAGSQDGDRVQNYGYTF
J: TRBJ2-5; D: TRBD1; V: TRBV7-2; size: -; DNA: TGTGCCAGCAGCCCGGACGGACAGGTTCGTGAGACCCAGTACTTC; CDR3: CASSPDGQVRETQYF
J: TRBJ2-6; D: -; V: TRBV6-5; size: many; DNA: TGTGCCAGCAGTTTTTTAAGATCCTCTGGGGCCAACGTCCTGACTTTC; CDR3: CASSFLRSSGANVLTF
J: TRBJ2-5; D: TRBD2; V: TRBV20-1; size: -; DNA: TGCAGTGCTGGCCAGGTAGCGGGGGATCCGGCCCAGTACTTC; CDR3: CSAGQVAGDPAQYF
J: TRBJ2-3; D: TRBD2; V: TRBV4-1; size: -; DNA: TGCGCCAGCAGCCCTTGGACTAGCGGGGGGGCAACAGGTACGCAGTATTTT; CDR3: CASSPWTSGGATGTQYF
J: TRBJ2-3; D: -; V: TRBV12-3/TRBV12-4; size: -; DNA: TGTGCCAGCAAGTTTAGGAGTTTTCTCACAGATACGCAGTATTTT; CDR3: CASKFRSFLTDTQYF
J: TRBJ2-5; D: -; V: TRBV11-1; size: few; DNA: TGTGCCAGCAGCCGGGACGTCGATCAAGAGACCCAGTACTTC; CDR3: CASSRDVDQETQYF